This T cell receptor (beta chain) was documented in a study of regulatory T cells in long-lasting Graves disease. Points on this clonotype: Antigen: not known. A read error may be the cause here, since a much bigger clone is one base away.

The TCR beta library used iRepertoire HTBI primers with Arm-PCR amplification of CDR3. Using its own MiXCR run on the multiplex PCR reads, TCRdb lists one record per CDR3 protein. The data show about 520,000 distinct CDR3 sequences, with around 11% seen just once and about 8.9% held by the top ten. CDR1 is MNHNS and CDR2 is SASEGT in the germline V gene. Trimming removed 8 bases from V and 2 bases from J, with 17 bases in between. The CDR3 spans 15 residues. Indicated time point: newly diagnosed GD, antithyroid drugs for less than 3 months. The authors made the TCR library using RNA they extracted from PBMCs. Whole-study results and caveats: Having few samples may have compromised the accuracy. What was studied was peripheral blood only, and not thyroid tissue.

This sample also appeared in a second study, on T cells in Graves' hyperthyroidism and ophthalmopathy. From that second work: When the TCR CDR3 underwent first-round RT-PCR, the HTBI primer set was used. Ophthalmopathy was predicted by the model a median of roughly 6.6 months ahead of onset.

Source: peripheral blood mononuclear cells (PBMCs), taken at new diagnosis, from a patient treated with antithyroid drugs. The sequence was obtained from a woman in her twenties or thirties with Graves disease. V usage is TRBV6-1 and J usage is TRBJ2-3, with TRBD2 as a possible D gene (6 bases). The DNA for the CDR3 is TGTGCCAGCTCTTCTGAAGGAGGGGTCACAGATACGCAGTATTTT. Amino acid sequence: CASSSEGGVTDTQYF.